The next 13 T cell receptor beta chains were all read from a single sample in a study of T cell changes during pregnancy in multiple sclerosis. Only in-frame clones appear in the TCRdb table, and some are missing; sequencing was by immunoSEQ multiplex PCR. The sample records 40,000 to 60,000 clones, approximately 87% being singletons. The material was peripheral blood, obtained in the first trimester of pregnancy. These receptors were obtained from a female donor in good health, enrolled as a control in a pregnancy study.

The chain employs TRBV5-1 and TRBJ2-7; weak D call: TRBD2 (6 bases). The CDR3 covers 14 residues. V lost 7 bases, J lost 3 bases, and 17 bases lay in between. Germline CDR1 reads SGHRS; CDR2 reads YFSETQ. The CDR3: CASRRGGVFYEQYF. The CDR3 DNA is TGCGCCAGCCGCCGCGGCGGGGTCTTCTACGAGCAGTACTTC.

The chain combines TRBV2 with TRBJ2-6; 9 bases align to TRBD1. Germline lookup yields CDR1 SNHLY and CDR2 FYNNEI. J gave up 0 bases and V 6 bases, and 12 bases lay outside the gene matches. This CDR3 has 19 amino acids. In DNA form, the CDR3 reads TGTGCCAGCAGCTCCGGGACAGGGCTTACCCTCTCTGGGGCCAACGTCCTGACTTTC. Translated: CASSSGTGLTLSGANVLTF.

This chain links TRBV19 with TRBJ1-1; a weak D match, TRBD1 (6 bases). The CDR3 spans 11 residues. The germline gives CDR1 LNHDA, CDR2 SQIVND (reference sequence). Trimming cost V 7 bases and J 7 bases, with 10 bases left between them. The CDR3, as DNA: TGTGCCAGTAAACAACAGGGTGAAGCTTTCTTT. Translating it yields CASKQQGEAFF.

In this sample, this clone turned up once. The rearrangement joins TRBV4-2 to TRBJ2-7; TRBD1 agrees at 9 bases. Germline V gives CDR1 LGHNA, CDR2 YNFKEQ. This CDR3 region has 15 residues. Trimming took 2 bases from V and 3 from J; bases not matched to a gene: 5. The CDR3 loop reads CASSQSGTGNYEQYF. CDR3 in DNA: TGTGCCAGCAGCCAATCCGGGACAGGGAACTACGAGCAGTACTTC.

The J gene is TRBJ1-5, the V gene TRBV27; 7 positions agree with TRBD1. V shed 6 bases and J 0 bases; nucleotides not matched to a gene: 17. The CDR3 is 19 residues long. CDR1 and CDR2 (germline): MNHEY, SMNVEV (reference sequence). CDR3: CASRRNSGTESFSNQPQHF. The CDR3, as DNA: TGTGCCAGCAGGAGAAACTCCGGGACAGAAAGTTTTAGCAATCAGCCCCAGCATTTT.

This clone turned up a few times. The V and J genes are TRBV7-9 and TRBJ2-1; possibly TRBD2 for D (5 bases). CDR1 is SEHNR and CDR2 is FQNEAQ in the germline V gene (reference sequence). This CDR3 has 14 amino acids. Between the trimmed V and J ends, which lost 4 bases and 4 bases, there was a span of 11 bases. The chain's CDR3 is CASSSGREYNEQFF. The CDR3 nucleotides read TGTGCCAGCAGCTCTGGGAGAGAGTACAATGAGCAGTTCTTC.

The chain employs TRBV4-2 and TRBJ1-2, with 8 bases fitting TRBD1. The CDR3 has 16 amino acids. V was pared by 1 base and J by 0 bases, with 4 bases of the junction left unmatched. Looked up from germline, CDR1 is LGHNA and CDR2 is YNFKEQ. The CDR3 is CASSQVGQGSNYGYTF. CDR3 DNA sequence: TGTGCCAGCAGCCAAGTAGGACAGGGATCTAACTATGGCTACACCTTC.

This sequence joins TRBV6-1 and TRBJ2-1; 13 bases match TRBD2. V shed 8 bases, J shed 6 bases, and the junction held 4 bases outside the gene matches. CDR3 length: 14 amino acids. In germline, CDR1 is MNHNS, CDR2 SASEGT. This CDR3 is CASHGLAGANEQFF. Here the CDR3 DNA reads TGTGCCAGCCATGGACTAGCGGGGGCCAATGAGCAGTTCTTC.

This chain's CDR3 is CASPRGGGSSYEQYF. The DNA of the CDR3 is TGCGCCAGCCCCAGGGGCGGGGGGAGCTCCTACGAGCAGTACTTC. This chain connects TRBV10-1 to TRBJ2-7; 8 bases are shared with TRBD2. Trimming at V came to 8 bases and at J to 0 bases, leaving 9 bases not matched to a gene. The germline gives CDR1 WNHNN, CDR2 SYGVQD (reference sequence). The CDR3 has 15 residues.

The chain has TRBV5-1 and TRBJ2-5, with 12 bases matching TRBD2. Germline loops: CDR1 SGHRS, CDR2 YFSETQ. The CDR3 sequence is 15 residues long. With V trimmed by 5 bases and J by 2 bases, 4 bases remained unmatched. The CDR3 region is CASSGLAGSQETQYF. DNA for the CDR3: TGCGCCAGCAGTGGACTAGCGGGGTCTCAAGAGACCCAGTACTTC.

The chain is built from TRBV6-4 and TRBJ2-7, with TRBD1 identical over 10 bases. Germline CDR1 reads MRHNA; CDR2 reads SNTAGT. The CDR3 length is 15 residues. V lost 10 bases to trimming and J lost 0 bases; unmatched junction nucleotides: 9. The CDR3 DNA follows: TGTGCCAAGAAAATCCGGGACAGGGGCTCCTACGAGCAGTACTTC. Protein product: CAKKIRDRGSYEQYF.

The count of this clone is one. The chain carries TRBV9 and TRBJ2-2; TRBD2 aligns across 12 bases. The CDR3 is 17 amino acids. Germline CDR1 and CDR2: SGDLS and YYNGEE. V lost 4 bases, J lost 5 bases, and 9 bases stayed unmatched. The CDR3 protein is CASSPQGLAGLTGELFF. The CDR3 region has the DNA TGTGCCAGCAGCCCCCAGGGACTAGCGGGTTTAACCGGGGAGCTGTTTTTT.

This rearrangement joins TRBV7-2 to TRBJ1-3; D ambiguous. Per the germline V gene, CDR1 is SGHTA and CDR2 is FQGNSA. There are 15 residues in the CDR3. Trimming removed 1 base from V and 0 bases from J, with 7 bases in between. CDR3 region: CASSLDSVSGNTIYF. CDR3 coding DNA: TGTGCCAGCAGCTTAGATTCAGTCTCTGGAAACACCATATATTTT.